The clone carrying this T cell receptor (beta chain) was picked up a small number of times. The data were obtained in a study of beta chain features in type 1 diabetes. The CDR3 has 13 amino acids. Deletions cut 1 base from V and 3 bases from J, with 6 bases between. Germline CDR1 reads SGHTA; CDR2 reads FQGNSA. Of the isolated RNA, all was reverse transcribed, and so the sequenced material was expressed TCRB transcripts. Libraries were prepared by immunoSEQ multiplex PCR; TCRdb keeps only in-frame clonotypes and omits some of them. In the table there are 300,000 to 450,000 clones, roughly 12% of which are singletons.

The receptor comes from a man aged 18 to 29 in good health. Specimen: naive CD4+ T cells from blood. This sequence joins TRBV7-2 and TRBJ1-1; D is unresolved. CDR3 nucleotide sequence: TGTGCCAGCAGCTTAGTGTCGGACACTGAAGCTTTCTTT. Translating it yields CASSLVSDTEAFF.